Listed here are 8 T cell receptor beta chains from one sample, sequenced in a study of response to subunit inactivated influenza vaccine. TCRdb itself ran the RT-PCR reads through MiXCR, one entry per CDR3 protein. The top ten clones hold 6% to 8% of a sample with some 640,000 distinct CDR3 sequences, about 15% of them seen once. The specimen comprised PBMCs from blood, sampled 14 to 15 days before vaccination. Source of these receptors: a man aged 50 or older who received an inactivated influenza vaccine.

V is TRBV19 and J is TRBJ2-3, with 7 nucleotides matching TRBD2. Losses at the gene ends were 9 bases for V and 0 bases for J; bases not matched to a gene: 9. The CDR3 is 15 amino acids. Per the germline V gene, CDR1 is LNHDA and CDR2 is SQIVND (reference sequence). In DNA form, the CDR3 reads TGTGCCAGCATAAGGGACTATAAAAGCACAGATACGCAGTATTTT. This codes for CASIRDYKSTDTQYF.

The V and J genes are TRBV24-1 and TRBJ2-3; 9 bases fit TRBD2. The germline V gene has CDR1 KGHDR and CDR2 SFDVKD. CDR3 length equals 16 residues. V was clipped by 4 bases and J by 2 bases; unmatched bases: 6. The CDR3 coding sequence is TGTGCCACCAGTGACCCCAGCGGGGGGACCACAGATACGCAGTATTTT. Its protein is CATSDPSGGTTDTQYF.

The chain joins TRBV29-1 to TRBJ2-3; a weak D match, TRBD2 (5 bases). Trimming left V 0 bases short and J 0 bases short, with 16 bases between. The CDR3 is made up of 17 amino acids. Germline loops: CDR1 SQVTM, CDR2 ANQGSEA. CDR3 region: CSVEELVGISSTDTQYF. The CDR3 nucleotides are TGCAGCGTTGAAGAACTAGTCGGGATCTCTAGCACAGATACGCAGTATTTT.

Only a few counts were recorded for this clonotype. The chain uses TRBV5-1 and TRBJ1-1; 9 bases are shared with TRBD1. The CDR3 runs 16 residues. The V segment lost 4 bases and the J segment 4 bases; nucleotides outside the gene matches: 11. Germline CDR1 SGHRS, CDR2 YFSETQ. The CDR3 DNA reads TGCGCCAGCAGCCCAAAAATCACAGGGGGCTTCACTGAAGCTTTCTTT. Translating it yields CASSPKITGGFTEAFF. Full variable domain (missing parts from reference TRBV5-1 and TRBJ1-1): KAGVTQTPRYLIKTRGQQVTLSCSPISGHRSVSWYQQTPGQGLQFLFEYFSETQRNKGNFPGRFSGRQFSNSRSEMNVSTLELGDSALYLCASSPKITGGFTEAFFGQGTRLTVV.

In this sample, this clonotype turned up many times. For the CDR3, the DNA is TGTGCCAGCAGTTTTGGGATGGGATCACCCCTCCACTTT. As protein: CASSFGMGSPLHF. The chain carries TRBV12-3 or TRBV12-4 and TRBJ1-6; D call uncertain. The CDR3 is 13 amino acids. Trimming left V 3 bases short and J 10 bases short, with 10 bases between.

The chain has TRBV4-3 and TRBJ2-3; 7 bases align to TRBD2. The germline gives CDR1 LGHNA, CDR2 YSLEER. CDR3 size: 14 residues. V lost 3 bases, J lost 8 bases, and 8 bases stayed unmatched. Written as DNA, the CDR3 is TGCGCCAGCAGCCAGGGGAGGGTGGTAGGTACGCAGTATTTT. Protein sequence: CASSQGRVVGTQYF.

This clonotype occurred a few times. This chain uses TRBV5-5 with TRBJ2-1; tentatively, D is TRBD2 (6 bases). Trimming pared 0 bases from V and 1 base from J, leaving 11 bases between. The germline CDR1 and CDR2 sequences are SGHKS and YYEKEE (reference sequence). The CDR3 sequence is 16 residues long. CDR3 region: CASSLGLEGSYNEQFF. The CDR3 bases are TGTGCCAGCAGCTTGGGACTAGAAGGGTCCTACAATGAGCAGTTCTTC.

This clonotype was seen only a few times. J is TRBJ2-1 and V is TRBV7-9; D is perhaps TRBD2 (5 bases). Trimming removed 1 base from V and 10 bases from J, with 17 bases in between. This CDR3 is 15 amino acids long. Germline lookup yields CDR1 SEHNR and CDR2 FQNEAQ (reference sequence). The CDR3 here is CASSLDRPGKGEQFF. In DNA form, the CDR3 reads TGTGCCAGCAGCTTAGATCGGCCGGGGAAGGGCGAGCAGTTCTTC.